Sequencing of this T cell receptor (beta chain) was carried out in a study of cytomegalovirus exposure and HLA in healthy donors (dated by TCRdb to about 2017). Regarding the research as a whole: An earlier analysis of about 560 of the donors reported under 300 Gb of sequence data and 95 million to 140 million unique TCR beta sequences obtained from around 170 million T cells. An early release that covered 500 to 800 HLA-typed donors contained about 290 gigabases of sequencing data and around 80 million unique TCR sequences. Among the approximately 400 genotyped donors, approximately 81% belonged to the genetic ancestry cluster associated with self-reported Caucasian donors. The study was designed to test whether signatures of past pathogen exposure could be identified by cataloging public T cell receptors. The study profiled the T cell repertoires of some 610 subjects by immunosequencing and related them to cytomegalovirus serostatus. Along with the roughly 670-subject first cohort, a separate validation cohort of over 90 different subjects was used. To predict cytomegalovirus infection status, the study combined high-throughput TCR immunosequencing, statistical association of individual TCRs with disease status, and machine learning. In a later analysis, previously published TCR beta repertoires from 670 or so donors were re-analyzed and high-resolution HLA genotyping was added so that TCR occurrence patterns could be studied. In the later analysis, no new phenotypic data were used to find candidate immune exposures; instead, reliance was placed on TCR beta sequences and their occurrence across donors. An earlier analysis of 450 to 750 of the donors used high-throughput TCR beta sequencing to judge whether each TCR beta V gene segment behaved as functional or pseudogenic. Alongside the repertoire data, information on donor age, sex, ethnicity and CMV serostatus was compiled. In a later genetic analysis, genome-wide SNP genotypes for about three fifths of the roughly 670 donors were used, and that subset was treated as a discovery cohort. All discovery cohort repertoires had been generated on a single sequencing platform. HLA typing included class I and class II loci at four-digit resolution. The number of donors typed differed by locus, with about 629-630 for A, B, C, DRB1 and DQB1, 522 for DQA1, nearly 610 for DPA1, and roughly 450 for DPB1. Five DR-DQ haplotypes were treated as single units for association and clustering because of strong linkage in the cohort. Among about 370 genotyped donors of the cohort, an average of around 220,000 unique TCR beta nucleotide sequences was sequenced per donor, of which about 19% were non-productive. Here is what the overall study found, with its caveats: A later genetic analysis associated a missense DCLRE1C variant with V-gene and J-gene trimming of TCR beta chains, and an independent cohort replicated the association. A further reported finding was that TCR beta sequences accurately predicted the HLA-A and HLA-B alleles for most subjects in the first cohort. While some public TCRs were present in many individuals, most TCR sequences turned up only very rarely across donors. In an earlier analysis of around 600 of the donors, most TCR beta V segments were observed in productive rearrangements about 87% or about 30% of the time, broadly matching IMGT annotations. HLA typing was unavailable for some donors at each locus, so association tests used only the typed subset. In a later genetic analysis, fewer N-insertions in productive TCRs were reported among donors in an Asian-associated ancestry cluster than the roughly 700-donor mean. In a later analysis, HLA-associated TCR beta chains were found to be more clonally expanded and to have lower generation probabilities than equally common non-associated chains. The cohort was sequenced for TCR beta chains only, and without alpha or paired-chain data the features that could be detected were limited. A later analysis associated 17,000 or so TCR beta sequences with specific HLA alleles at a false discovery rate of 0.05. The classifier was reported to diagnose cytomegalovirus status with high specificity and sensitivity in both the original and validation cohorts. A later analysis found that most CMV-associated TCR beta chains appeared HLA-restricted, with HLA associations seemingly driven largely by CMV exposure. Assigning TCR associations to individual alleles was difficult when HLA alleles, especially DR and DQ, strongly co-occurred. Sequencing depth was assumed to be roughly uniform across donors in the presence/absence analyses, though that assumption may not hold. Approximately 18 rarely observed V segments, including chromosome 9 orphons, were excluded from the earlier analysis of approximately 500 of the donors because counts were too low. In a later analysis, TCR association rates were found to vary across HLA loci, with the most associated TCRs seen for DRB1 alleles and the fewest for HLA-C alleles. Linkage disequilibrium might explain the correlated functional status among segregating V segments, but an unknown experimental factor could not be excluded. The authors suggested that the approach could potentially be generalized to other disease states and immunological phenotypes. A total of 150 to 200 TCR beta chains were listed by the study as associated with cytomegalovirus. A group of highly shared sequence variants was considered likely to be a technical artifact of the sequencing pipeline. In vitro tests confirmed that a few of the cytomegalovirus-associated TCR beta chains recognize cytomegalovirus antigens. The only immune exposure information available for the cohort was CMV serostatus. A later analysis reported that several top co-occurrence clusters appeared linked to parvovirus B19, influenza, CMV and Epstein-Barr virus. Some IMGT-functional V segments, including TRBV6-2 and TRBV6-3, could not be distinguished by the 87-base-pair reads and were therefore excluded.

In total, more than 500 healthy bone marrow donors made up the cohort. All cohort members were sampled while nominally healthy, although unrecorded immune exposures were likely present. The donor tested CMV seropositive, placing the donor among the approximately 310 seropositive members of the cohort. Every donor gave a peripheral blood sample, and the peripheral blood mononuclear cells from that sample were used for TCR beta sequencing. Genomic DNA extraction from the blood cell samples was performed with the Qiagen DNeasy Blood Extraction Kit. Worth noting for this clone: What antigen it recognizes has not been identified.

Library creation used the immunoSEQ multiplex PCR assay. For the multiplex PCR, a mixture combining 60 forward primers for TCR Vbeta segments and 13 reverse primers for TCR Jbeta segments was used. The CDR3 region of rearranged TCR beta genes was amplified from genomic DNA by a multiplex PCR assay. The amplified TCR beta libraries were sequenced on the Illumina HiSeq System as 87-base-pair reads. The authors' pipeline ran thus. Across the 700 or so repertoires, a later analysis counted 78 million or so unique TCR beta chains, approximately 12 million of which were shared by at least two donors. A nearest-neighbor algorithm error-corrected the raw reads and collapsed the reads into unique sequences, merging closely related sequences to remove PCR and sequencing errors. Alignment of CDR3 sequences to IMGT reference sequences was used to assign V, D and J gene segments. For a sequence to be retained, a match of at least six nucleotides was required to both a V gene segment and a J gene segment. A rearrangement was called productive if the CDR3 had no stop codons and remained in frame with V and J, and every other rearrangement was called non-productive. Following IMGT convention, CDR3 was defined as the stretch from the second conserved V-encoded cysteine up to the conserved J-encoded phenylalanine. The earlier analysis of about 570 of the donors excluded any sequence lacking an unambiguous match to a single V gene segment. An earlier analysis of a few hundred of the donors called V segments functional above 56.7% productive rearrangements and segregating when the between-donor standard deviation exceeded 5%. A statistical classification framework was developed to diagnose cytomegalovirus status using the catalog of TCR beta chain sequences. In a later analysis, TCR nucleotide sequences were compared against IMGT/GENE-DB human TR gene sequences so that V and J genes could be assigned. A later analysis assigned CDR3 sequences and most-parsimonious VDJ recombination scenarios with the TCRdist pipeline. In a later analysis, every TCR beta chain was defined by the combination of its CDR3 amino acid sequence and its V-gene family, and reads without a unique V-gene family were dropped. To address suspected cross-contamination and a sequencing artifact, a later analysis removed approximately 590 highly shared, low-generation-probability nucleotide sequences. A later analysis calculated a clonal expansion index for each public chain from normalized within-repertoire ranks of inferred template counts. A later analysis computed generation probabilities with a VDJ recombination model fitted to out-of-frame rearrangements, and checked the results against IGoR. In a later analysis, hypergeometric tests were used to score TCR-TCR, TCR-HLA and TCR-CMV co-occurrence, with a repertoire-size bias correction applied to TCR pairs. To estimate false discovery rates, a later analysis permuted the HLA or CMV assignments 20 times. In a later analysis, co-occurring TCRs were grouped with DBSCAN, and TCRdist sequence similarity was added when clustering was performed within HLA-allele-positive subsets. For co-occurrence clustering, repertoires with fewer than 30,000 or more than 120,000 public chains were excluded, along with several repertoires with anomalous nucleotide sharing. Sourced from immuneACCESS, this table was stored by TCRdb with only in-frame sequences that have V and J called. A share of the clones is absent; for the studies checked, an unresolved V gene accounts for under half, and the remainder has no known explanation. The V and J calls and the clone size are those of that table, but D and trimming were determined from the DNA. The sample's table covers roughly 110,000 clones. Clones ranked in the top ten supply 5.5% to 8% of the sample.

Cut back by 6 bases and 3 bases, the V and J ends lie 18 bases apart. The CDR3 numbers 15 residues from cysteine through phenylalanine. Only CDR3 DNA remains: 45 bases, in frame from the first base. CDR1 and CDR2, per the germline V gene, are MNHEY and SVGAGI. The chain is made from TRBV6-5 and TRBJ2-7; tentative D gene TRBD2, with 6 bases matching. The clonotype was recovered from a man in his forties in good health and CMV-seropositive. The sample was PBMCs. CDR3 region: CASSRPTREHYEQYF. The sequenced DNA: TGTGCCAGCAGCCGTCCCACGCGGGAACACTACGAGCAGTACTTC.